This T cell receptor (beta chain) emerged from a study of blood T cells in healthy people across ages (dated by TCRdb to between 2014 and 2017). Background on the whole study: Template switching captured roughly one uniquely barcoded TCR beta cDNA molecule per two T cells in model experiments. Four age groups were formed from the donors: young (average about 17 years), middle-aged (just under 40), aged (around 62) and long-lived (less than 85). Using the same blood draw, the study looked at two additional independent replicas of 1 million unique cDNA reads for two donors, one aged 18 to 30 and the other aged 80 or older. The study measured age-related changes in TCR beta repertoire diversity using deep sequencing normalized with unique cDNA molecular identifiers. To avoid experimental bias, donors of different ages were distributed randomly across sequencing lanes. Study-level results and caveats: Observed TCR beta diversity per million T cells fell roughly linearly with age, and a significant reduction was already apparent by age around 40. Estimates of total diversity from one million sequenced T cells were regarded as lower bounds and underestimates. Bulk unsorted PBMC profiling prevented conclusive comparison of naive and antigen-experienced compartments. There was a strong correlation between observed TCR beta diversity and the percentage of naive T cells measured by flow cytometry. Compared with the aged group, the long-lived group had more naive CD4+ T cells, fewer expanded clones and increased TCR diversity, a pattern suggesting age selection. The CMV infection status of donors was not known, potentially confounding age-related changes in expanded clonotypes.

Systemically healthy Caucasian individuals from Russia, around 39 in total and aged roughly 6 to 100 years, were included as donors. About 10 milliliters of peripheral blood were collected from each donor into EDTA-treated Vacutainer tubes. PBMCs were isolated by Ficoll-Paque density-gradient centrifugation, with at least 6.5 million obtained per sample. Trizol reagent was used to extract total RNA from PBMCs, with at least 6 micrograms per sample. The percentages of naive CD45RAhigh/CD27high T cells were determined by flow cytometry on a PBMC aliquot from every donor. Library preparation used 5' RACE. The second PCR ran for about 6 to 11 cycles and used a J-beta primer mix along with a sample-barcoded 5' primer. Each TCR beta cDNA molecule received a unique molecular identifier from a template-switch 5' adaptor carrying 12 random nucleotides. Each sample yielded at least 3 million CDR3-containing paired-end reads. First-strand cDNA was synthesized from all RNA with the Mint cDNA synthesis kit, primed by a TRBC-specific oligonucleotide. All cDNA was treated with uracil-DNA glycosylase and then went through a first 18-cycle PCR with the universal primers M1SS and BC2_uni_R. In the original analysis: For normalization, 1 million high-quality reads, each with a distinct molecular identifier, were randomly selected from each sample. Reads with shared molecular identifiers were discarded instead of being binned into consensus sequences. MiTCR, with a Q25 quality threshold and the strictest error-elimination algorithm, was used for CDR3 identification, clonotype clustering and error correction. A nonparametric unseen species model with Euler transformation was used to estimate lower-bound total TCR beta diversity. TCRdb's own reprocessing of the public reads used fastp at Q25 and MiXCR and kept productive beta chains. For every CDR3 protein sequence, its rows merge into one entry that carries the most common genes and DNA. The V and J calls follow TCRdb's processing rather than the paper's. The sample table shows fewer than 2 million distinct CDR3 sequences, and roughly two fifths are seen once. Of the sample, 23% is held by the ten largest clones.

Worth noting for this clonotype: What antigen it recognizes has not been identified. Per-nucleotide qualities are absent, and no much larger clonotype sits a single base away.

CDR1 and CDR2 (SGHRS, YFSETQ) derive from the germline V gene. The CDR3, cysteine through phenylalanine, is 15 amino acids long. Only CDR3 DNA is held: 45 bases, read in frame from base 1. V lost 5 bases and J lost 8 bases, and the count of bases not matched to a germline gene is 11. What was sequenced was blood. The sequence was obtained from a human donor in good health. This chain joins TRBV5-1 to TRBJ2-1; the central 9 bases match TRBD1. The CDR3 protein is CASSPGTGSGDEQFF. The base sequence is TGCGCCAGCAGTCCCGGGACAGGGTCGGGGGATGAGCAGTTCTTC.